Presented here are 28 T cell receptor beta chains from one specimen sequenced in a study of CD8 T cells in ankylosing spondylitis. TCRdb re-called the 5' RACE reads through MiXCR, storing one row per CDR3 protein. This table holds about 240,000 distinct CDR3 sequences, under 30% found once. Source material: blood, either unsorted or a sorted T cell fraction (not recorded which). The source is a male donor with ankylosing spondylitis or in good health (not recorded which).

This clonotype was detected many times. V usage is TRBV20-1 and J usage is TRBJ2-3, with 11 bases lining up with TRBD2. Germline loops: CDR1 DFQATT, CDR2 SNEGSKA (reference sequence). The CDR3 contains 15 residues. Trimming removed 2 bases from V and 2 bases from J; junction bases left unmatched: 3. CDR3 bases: TGCAGTGCTAGAACTAGCGGGGGCCACACAGATACGCAGTATTTT. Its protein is CSARTSGGHTDTQYF.

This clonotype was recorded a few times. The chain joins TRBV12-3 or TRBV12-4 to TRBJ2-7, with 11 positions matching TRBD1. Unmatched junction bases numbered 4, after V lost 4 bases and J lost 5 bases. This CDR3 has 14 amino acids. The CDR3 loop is CASSSQGQGDEQYF. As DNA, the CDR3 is TGTGCCAGCAGTTCCCAGGGACAGGGGGACGAGCAGTACTTC.

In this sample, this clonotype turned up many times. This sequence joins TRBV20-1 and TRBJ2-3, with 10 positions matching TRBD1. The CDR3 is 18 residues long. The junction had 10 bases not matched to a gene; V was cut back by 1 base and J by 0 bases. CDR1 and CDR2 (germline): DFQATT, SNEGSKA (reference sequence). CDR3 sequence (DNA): TGCAGTGCTAGAGTGGGACAGGGGTCGCGAGGAAGCACAGATACGCAGTATTTT. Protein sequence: CSARVGQGSRGSTDTQYF.

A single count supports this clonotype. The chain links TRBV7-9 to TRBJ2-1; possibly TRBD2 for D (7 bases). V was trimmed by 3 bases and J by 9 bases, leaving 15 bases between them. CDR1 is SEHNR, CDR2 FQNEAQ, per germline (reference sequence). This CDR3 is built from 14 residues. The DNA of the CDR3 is TGTGCCAGCAGCTTTGGGGGCTCTAGCGGTGAGCAGTTCTTC. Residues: CASSFGGSSGEQFF.

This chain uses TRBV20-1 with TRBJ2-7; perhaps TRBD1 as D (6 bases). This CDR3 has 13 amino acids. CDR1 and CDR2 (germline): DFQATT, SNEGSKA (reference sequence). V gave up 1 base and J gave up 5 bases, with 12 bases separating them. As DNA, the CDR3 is TGCAGTGCTAGAGGGACAGTTCTTGACGAGCAGTACTTC. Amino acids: CSARGTVLDEQYF.

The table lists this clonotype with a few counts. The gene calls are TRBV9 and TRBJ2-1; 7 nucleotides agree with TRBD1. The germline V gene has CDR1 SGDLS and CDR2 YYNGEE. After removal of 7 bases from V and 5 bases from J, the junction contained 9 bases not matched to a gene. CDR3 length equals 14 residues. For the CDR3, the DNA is TGTGCCAGCTGCCCAGGACAGGTAGACAATGAGCAGTTCTTC. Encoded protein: CASCPGQVDNEQFF.

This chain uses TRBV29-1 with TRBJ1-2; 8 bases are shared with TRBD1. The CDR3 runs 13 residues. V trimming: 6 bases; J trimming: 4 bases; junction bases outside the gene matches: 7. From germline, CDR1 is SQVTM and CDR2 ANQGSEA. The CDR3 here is CSVGYRGAYGYTF. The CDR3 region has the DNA TGCAGCGTAGGATACAGGGGGGCCTATGGCTACACCTTC.

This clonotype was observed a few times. CDR3: CSARAGYSYEQYF. DNA for the CDR3: TGCAGTGCTAGAGCAGGGTACTCCTACGAGCAGTACTTC. The chain recombines TRBV20-1 with TRBJ2-7; D may be TRBD1 (5 bases). V lost 1 base and J lost 0, with 7 bases in between. CDR1 is DFQATT, CDR2 SNEGSKA, per germline (reference sequence). CDR3 length: 13 amino acids.

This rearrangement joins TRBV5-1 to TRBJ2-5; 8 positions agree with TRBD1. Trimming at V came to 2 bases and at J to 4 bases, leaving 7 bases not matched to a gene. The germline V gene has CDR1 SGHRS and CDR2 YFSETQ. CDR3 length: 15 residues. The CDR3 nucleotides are TGCGCCAGCAGCTTCGCAGGGGGCGACGGAGAGACCCAGTACTTC. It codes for CASSFAGGDGETQYF.

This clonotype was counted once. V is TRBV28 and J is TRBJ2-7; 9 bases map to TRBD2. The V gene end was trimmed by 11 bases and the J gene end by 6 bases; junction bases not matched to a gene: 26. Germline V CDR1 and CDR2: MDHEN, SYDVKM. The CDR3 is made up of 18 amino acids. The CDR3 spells CALSLAGVFRTGGAEQYF. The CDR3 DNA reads TGTGCCCTCAGTTTAGCGGGGGTATTCAGGACCGGAGGGGCCGAGCAGTACTTC.

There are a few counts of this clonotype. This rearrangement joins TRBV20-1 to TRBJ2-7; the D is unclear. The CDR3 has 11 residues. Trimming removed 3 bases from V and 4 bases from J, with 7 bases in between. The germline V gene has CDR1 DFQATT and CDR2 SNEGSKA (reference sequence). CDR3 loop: CSARDGYEQYF. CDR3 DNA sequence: TGCAGTGCTAGGGACGGGTACGAGCAGTACTTC.

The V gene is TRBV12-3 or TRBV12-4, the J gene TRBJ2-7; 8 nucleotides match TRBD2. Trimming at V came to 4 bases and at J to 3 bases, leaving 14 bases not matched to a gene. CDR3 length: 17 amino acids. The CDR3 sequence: CASSSHNLRGGRYEQYF. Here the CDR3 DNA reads TGTGCCAGCAGTTCACACAACCTACGGGGGGGGCGCTACGAGCAGTACTTC.

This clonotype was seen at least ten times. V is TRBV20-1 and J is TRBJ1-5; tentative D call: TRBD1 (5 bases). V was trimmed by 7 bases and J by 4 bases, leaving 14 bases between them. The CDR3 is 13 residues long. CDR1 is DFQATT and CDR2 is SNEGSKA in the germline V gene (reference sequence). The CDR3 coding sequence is TGCAGTGAAGGGCGGGGACCTAATCAGCCCCAGCATTTT. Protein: CSEGRGPNQPQHF.

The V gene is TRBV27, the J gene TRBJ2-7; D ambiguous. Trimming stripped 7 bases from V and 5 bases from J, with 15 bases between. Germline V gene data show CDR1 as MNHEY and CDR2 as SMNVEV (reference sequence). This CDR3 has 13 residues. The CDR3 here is CASKSQVNHEQYF. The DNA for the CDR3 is TGTGCCAGCAAGTCGCAGGTAAACCACGAGCAGTACTTC.

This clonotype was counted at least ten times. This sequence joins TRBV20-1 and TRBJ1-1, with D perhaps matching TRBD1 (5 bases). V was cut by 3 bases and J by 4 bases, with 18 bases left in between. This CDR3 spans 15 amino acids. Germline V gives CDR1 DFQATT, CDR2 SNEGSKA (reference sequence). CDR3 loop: CSASDPWGVGTEAFF. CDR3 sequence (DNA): TGCAGTGCTAGCGATCCCTGGGGGGTAGGCACTGAAGCTTTCTTT.

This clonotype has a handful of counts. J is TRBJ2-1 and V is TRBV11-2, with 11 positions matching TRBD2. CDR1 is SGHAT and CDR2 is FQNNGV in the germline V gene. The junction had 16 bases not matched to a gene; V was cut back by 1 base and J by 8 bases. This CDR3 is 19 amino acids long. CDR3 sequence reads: CASSLGKSSGGAFGHEQFF. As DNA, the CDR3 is TGTGCCAGCAGCTTAGGGAAGAGTAGCGGGGGGGCATTCGGGCATGAGCAGTTCTTC.

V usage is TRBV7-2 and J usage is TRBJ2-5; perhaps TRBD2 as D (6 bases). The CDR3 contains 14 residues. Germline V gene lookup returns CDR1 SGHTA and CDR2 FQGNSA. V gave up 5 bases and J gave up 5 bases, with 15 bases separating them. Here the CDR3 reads CASSPLGGRETQYF. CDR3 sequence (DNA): TGTGCCAGCAGCCCGCTTGGAGGGAGGGAGACCCAGTACTTC.

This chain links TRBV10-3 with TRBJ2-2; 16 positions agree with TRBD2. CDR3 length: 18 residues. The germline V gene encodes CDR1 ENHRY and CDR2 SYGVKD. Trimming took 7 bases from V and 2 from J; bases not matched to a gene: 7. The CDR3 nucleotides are TGTGCCATCACCCCGGGACTAGCGGGGGGGCATAACACCGGGGAGCTGTTTTTT. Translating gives CAITPGLAGGHNTGELFF.

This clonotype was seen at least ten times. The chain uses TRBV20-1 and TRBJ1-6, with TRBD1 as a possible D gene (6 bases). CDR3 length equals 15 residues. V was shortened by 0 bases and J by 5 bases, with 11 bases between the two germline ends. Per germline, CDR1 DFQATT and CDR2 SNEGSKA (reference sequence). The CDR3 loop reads CSAREDGQNNSPLHF. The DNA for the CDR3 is TGCAGTGCTAGAGAGGACGGACAGAATAATTCACCCCTCCACTTT.

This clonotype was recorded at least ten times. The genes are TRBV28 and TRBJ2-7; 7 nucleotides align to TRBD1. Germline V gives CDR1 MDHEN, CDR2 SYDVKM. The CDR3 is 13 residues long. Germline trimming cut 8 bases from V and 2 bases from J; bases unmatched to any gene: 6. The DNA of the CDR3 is TGTGCCAGCGGGACAGTTATCACCTACGAGCAGTACTTC. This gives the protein CASGTVITYEQYF.

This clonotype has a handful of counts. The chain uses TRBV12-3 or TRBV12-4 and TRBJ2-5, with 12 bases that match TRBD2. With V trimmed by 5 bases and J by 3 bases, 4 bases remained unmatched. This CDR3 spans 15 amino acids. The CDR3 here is CASSRTSGVKETQYF. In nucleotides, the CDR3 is TGTGCCAGCAGTAGGACTAGCGGGGTTAAAGAGACCCAGTACTTC.

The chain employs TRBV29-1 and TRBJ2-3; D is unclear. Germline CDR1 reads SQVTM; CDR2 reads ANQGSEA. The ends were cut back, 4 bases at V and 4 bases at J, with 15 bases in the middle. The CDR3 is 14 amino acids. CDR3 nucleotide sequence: TGCAGCGTTGTGTTCACCTCGTCCGCAGATACGCAGTATTTT. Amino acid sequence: CSVVFTSSADTQYF.

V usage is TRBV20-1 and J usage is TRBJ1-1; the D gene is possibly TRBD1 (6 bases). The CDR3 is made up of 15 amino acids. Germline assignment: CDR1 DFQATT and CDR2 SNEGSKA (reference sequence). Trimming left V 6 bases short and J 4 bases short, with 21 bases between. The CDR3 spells CSAHSGGGWITEAFF. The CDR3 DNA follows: TGCAGTGCCCACAGCGGGGGGGGCTGGATCACTGAAGCTTTCTTT.

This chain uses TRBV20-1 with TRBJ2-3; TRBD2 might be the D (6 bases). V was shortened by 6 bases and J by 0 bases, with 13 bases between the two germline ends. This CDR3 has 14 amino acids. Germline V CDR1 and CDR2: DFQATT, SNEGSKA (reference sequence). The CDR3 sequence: CSAARGASTDTQYF. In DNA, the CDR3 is TGCAGTGCAGCCCGCGGGGCTAGCACAGATACGCAGTATTTT.

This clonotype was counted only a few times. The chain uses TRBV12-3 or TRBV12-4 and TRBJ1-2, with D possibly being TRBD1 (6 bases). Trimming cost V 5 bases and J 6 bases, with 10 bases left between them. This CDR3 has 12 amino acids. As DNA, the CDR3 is TGTGCCAGCAGTCGACAGGCGAATGGCTACACCTTC. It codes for CASSRQANGYTF.

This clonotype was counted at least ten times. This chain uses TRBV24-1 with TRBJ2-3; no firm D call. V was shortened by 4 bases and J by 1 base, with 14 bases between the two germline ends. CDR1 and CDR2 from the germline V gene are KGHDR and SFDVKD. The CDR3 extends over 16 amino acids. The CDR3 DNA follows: TGTGCCACCAGTGACTACACAGTAAGAGGCACAGATACGCAGTATTTT. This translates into CATSDYTVRGTDTQYF.

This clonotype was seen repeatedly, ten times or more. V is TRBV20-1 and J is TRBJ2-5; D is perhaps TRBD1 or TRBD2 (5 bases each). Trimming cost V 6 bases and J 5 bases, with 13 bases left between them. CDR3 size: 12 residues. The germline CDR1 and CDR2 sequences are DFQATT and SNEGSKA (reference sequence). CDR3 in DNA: TGCAGTGCAAGTGGGGGTGAGGAGACCCAGTACTTC. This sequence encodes CSASGGEETQYF.

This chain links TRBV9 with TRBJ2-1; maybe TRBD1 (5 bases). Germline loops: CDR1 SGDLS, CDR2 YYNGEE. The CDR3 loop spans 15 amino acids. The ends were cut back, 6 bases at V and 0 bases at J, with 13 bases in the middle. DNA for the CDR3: TGTGCCAGCACCCAAGGGGCTAGCTCCTACAATGAGCAGTTCTTC. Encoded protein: CASTQGASSYNEQFF.